This is a list of T cell receptor beta chains from one sample in a study of blood T cell repertoires in COVID-19. Some clones are missing from TCRdb's copy, which holds only in-frame ones; the method was immunoSEQ multiplex PCR. The sample has about 170,000 clones, more than 70% seen once; the top ten hold roughly 20%. Sequencing was performed on peripheral blood. These receptors were taken from a woman in her 70s who had recovered from COVID-19. Each CDR3 is given with its conserved first and last residue. D genes are given only for firm matches. Expanded clones get a size class; other rows say once, few or many, or leave the size out.

>NA|TRBD1|TRBV6-5|TRBJ1-5|15
CASRRTGGAERPQHF
TGTGCCAGCAGACGGACAGGGGGCGCCGAGAGGCCCCAGCATTTT
>NA|NA|TRBV18|TRBJ2-2|14
CASSPPSAAGELFF
TGTGCCAGCTCCCCTCCTAGCGCCGCCGGGGAGCTGTTTTTT
>NA|TRBD1|TRBV30|TRBJ2-1|15
CAWNSGQGAYNEQFF
TGTGCCTGGAACTCGGGACAGGGGGCGTACAATGAGCAGTTCTTC
>NA|TRBD1|TRBV29-1|TRBJ2-2|12
CSVNRQGIVVFF
TGCAGCGTTAACCGACAGGGAATAGTAGTGTTTTTT
>NA|NA|TRBV5-4|TRBJ2-5|15
CASTTAVAGRETQYF
TGTGCCAGCACCACCGCGGTGGCGGGGCGGGAGACCCAGTACTTC
>NA|TRBD1|TRBV5-1|TRBJ2-1|14
CASSWDRPYNEQFF
TGCGCCAGCAGCTGGGACAGGCCCTACAATGAGCAGTTCTTC
>NA|TRBD2|TRBV30|TRBJ2-7|13
CASAGRQSYEQYF
TGTGCCTCAGCGGGGCGCCAATCCTACGAGCAGTACTTC
>NA|NA|TRBV4-1|TRBJ1-1|17
CASSQRHRPPPNTEAFF
TGCGCCAGCAGCCAACGACACCGACCTCCCCCGAACACTGAAGCTTTCTTT
>once|TRBD1|TRBV10-3|TRBJ1-4|17
CAISEPGRAGGNEKLFF
TGTGCCATCAGTGAGCCCGGCCGGGCAGGGGGGAATGAAAAACTGTTTTTT
>NA|TRBD1|TRBV24-1|TRBJ1-5|16
CATSEEGQGGSQPQHF
TGTGCCACCAGTGAGGAGGGACAGGGAGGTAGTCAGCCCCAGCATTTT
>NA|NA|TRBV30|TRBJ2-1|13
CAWSLSWSNEQFF
TGTGCCTGGAGCTTAAGCTGGAGCAATGAGCAGTTCTTC
>NA|NA|TRBV7-9|TRBJ2-1|14
CASSVGGALNEQFF
TGTGCCAGCTCGGTTGGAGGGGCACTCAATGAGCAGTTCTTC
>NA|NA|TRBV3-1/TRBV3-2|TRBJ2-1|14
CASSQVGGGDEQFF
TGTGCCAGCAGCCAAGTTGGCGGGGGCGATGAGCAGTTCTTC
>NA|NA|TRBV24-1|TRBJ2-7|11
CATSRYYEQYF
TGTGCCACCAGCAGATACTACGAGCAGTACTTC
>NA|TRBD1|TRBV20-1|TRBJ1-2|11
CSAPNRGGYTF
TGCAGTGCACCCAACAGGGGTGGCTACACCTTC
>NA|TRBD2|TRBV12-3/TRBV12-4|TRBJ2-1|12
CAAGGRYNEQFF
TGTGCCGCGGGGGGCCGGTACAATGAGCAGTTCTTC
>NA|NA|TRBV4-2|TRBJ1-1|14
CASSQVARGTEAFF
TGTGCCAGCAGCCAAGTGGCTAGGGGCACTGAAGCTTTCTTT
>few|NA|TRBV7-9|TRBJ1-2|12
CASSSQGWGYTF
TGTGCCAGCAGCTCTCAGGGATGGGGCTACACCTTC
>NA|NA|TRBV5-6|TRBJ1-5|13
CASSYSRSQPQHF
TGTGCCAGCAGCTACTCCCGGAGTCAGCCCCAGCATTTT
>NA|TRBD2|TRBV11-2|TRBJ2-5|15
CASSRTGTKEETQYF
TGTGCCAGCAGTCGAACCGGGACTAAAGAAGAGACCCAGTACTTC
>NA|TRBD2|TRBV10-2|TRBJ2-1|13
CASRSGGAGEQFF
TGCGCCAGCAGAAGCGGGGGGGCCGGTGAGCAGTTCTTC
>NA|NA|TRBV28|TRBJ1-5|13
CASDGGLGQPQHF
TGTGCCAGCGACGGGGGGTTAGGTCAGCCCCAGCATTTT
>NA|TRBD1|TRBV11-3|TRBJ2-1|14
CASSPRTGRGEQFF
TGTGCCAGCAGCCCAAGGACAGGACGGGGTGAGCAGTTCTTC
>NA|NA|TRBV12-3/TRBV12-4|TRBJ2-1|13
CASRPGQYNEQFF
TGTGCCAGCAGGCCAGGACAATACAATGAGCAGTTCTTC
>NA|NA|TRBV5-1|TRBJ1-1|13
CASSLANSGGAFF
TGCGCCAGCAGCTTGGCCAATTCCGGGGGAGCTTTCTTT
>NA|TRBD1|TRBV3-1/TRBV3-2|TRBJ1-6|15
CASSQDRGYNSPLHF
TGTGCCAGCAGCCAAGACAGGGGGTATAATTCACCCCTCCACTTT
>NA|NA|TRBV12-3/TRBV12-4|TRBJ1-1|10
CASRNTEAFF
TGTGCCAGCCGGAACACTGAAGCTTTCTTT
>NA|TRBD2|TRBV29-1|TRBJ2-2|15
CSVSKRELGTGELFF
TGCAGCGTCTCGAAGCGGGAGTTGGGCACCGGGGAGCTGTTTTTT